A single sample is the source of the 22 T cell receptor beta chains below, sequenced in a study of blood T cell repertoires in COVID-19. The repertoire was sequenced with immunoSEQ multiplex PCR; TCRdb's copy has only in-frame clones and lacks some. The table includes about 180,000 clones, about nine tenths detected once. Input material: peripheral blood. The receptors were gathered from a woman between 50 and 59 years old with acute or convalescent COVID-19.

The rearrangement joins TRBV7-2 to TRBJ2-1, with TRBD2 identical over 8 bases. This CDR3 has 14 residues. Per germline, CDR1 SGHTA and CDR2 FQGNSA. V lost 6 bases, J lost 3 bases, and 4 bases stayed unmatched. The CDR3 sequence is CASRSSGLYNEQFF. CDR3 nucleotides: TGTGCCAGCAGGTCTAGCGGGCTCTACAATGAGCAGTTCTTC.

The chain carries TRBV30 and TRBJ1-1; D uncertain. From germline, CDR1 is GTSNPN and CDR2 SVGIG (reference sequence). V lost 7 bases, J lost 0 bases, and 15 bases lay in between. This CDR3 has 14 amino acids. The CDR3 DNA follows: TGTGCCTTGACTAAGGGCAGTTTGAACACTGAAGCTTTCTTT. Its protein is CALTKGSLNTEAFF. Combining the CDR3 with reference TRBV30 and TRBJ1-1 gives the whole variable domain SQTIHQWPATLVQPVGSPLSLECTVEGTSNPNLYWYRQAAGRGLQLLFYSVGIGQISSEVPQNLSASRPQDRQFILSSKKLLLSDSGFYLCALTKGSLNTEAFFGQGTRLTVV.

The chain is built from TRBV5-1 and TRBJ2-3; perhaps TRBD1 as D (6 bases). The V end was cut by 0 bases, the J end by 8 bases, with 16 bases between. The CDR3 is 15 residues long. Germline V gene data show CDR1 as SGHRS and CDR2 as YFSETQ. The CDR3 coding sequence is TGCGCCAGCAGCTTGGGACAGGTTGATCCCGGTACGCAGTATTTT. This translates into CASSLGQVDPGTQYF.

The chain is built from TRBV7-9 and TRBJ2-5; 8 bases are shared with TRBD2. Per germline, CDR1 SEHNR and CDR2 FQNEAQ (reference sequence). J was trimmed by 4 bases and V by 5 bases; bases with no gene match: 9. This CDR3 contains 15 residues. The CDR3 is CASSPPAGVGETQYF. The CDR3 DNA reads TGTGCCAGCAGCCCCCCAGCGGGAGTTGGAGAGACCCAGTACTTC.

This chain connects TRBV27 to TRBJ2-1, with D possibly TRBD2 on 6 matching bases. Trimming stripped 7 bases from V and 5 bases from J, with 12 bases between. The CDR3 is 13 residues long. Looked up from germline, CDR1 is MNHEY and CDR2 is SMNVEV (reference sequence). The DNA of the CDR3 is TGTGCCAGCACGGGGGTACACAACAATGAGCAGTTCTTC. As protein: CASTGVHNNEQFF.

The rearrangement joins TRBV4-3 to TRBJ2-7; 10 bases align to TRBD2. The germline V gene has CDR1 LGHNA and CDR2 YSLEER. V lost 2 bases to trimming and J lost 0 bases; unmatched junction nucleotides: 10. The length of the CDR3 is 18 residues. For the CDR3, the DNA is TGCGCCAGCAGCCAACAAGTCCACTCTAGCGGGAGCTCCTACGAGCAGTACTTC. This gives the protein CASSQQVHSSGSSYEQYF.

This chain uses TRBV11-2 with TRBJ2-1; TRBD2 agrees at 11 bases. J was trimmed by 10 bases and V by 1 base; bases with no gene match: 12. The CDR3 is 17 amino acids. Germline V gives CDR1 SGHAT, CDR2 FQNNGV. In nucleotides, the CDR3 is TGTGCCAGCAGCTTAGTAGCGGGAGGGATAAGTGTTTTCGAGCAGTTCTTC. Its translation is CASSLVAGGISVFEQFF.

The chain recombines TRBV19 with TRBJ2-1; TRBD2 is a possible D gene (5 bases). The germline CDR1 and CDR2 sequences are LNHDA and SQIVND (reference sequence). Between the trimmed V and J ends, which lost 3 bases and 5 bases, there was a span of 8 bases. The CDR3 totals 13 residues. The CDR3 sequence: CASSISGNNEQFF. The CDR3 DNA follows: TGTGCCAGTAGTATTTCGGGGAACAATGAGCAGTTCTTC.

This clone was recorded only once. This chain joins TRBV2 and TRBJ2-1; TRBD2 is a possible D gene (7 bases). The CDR3 sequence is 16 residues long. Trimming stripped 8 bases from V and 8 bases from J, with 25 bases between. Germline lookup yields CDR1 SNHLY and CDR2 FYNNEI. The CDR3 reads CASLWGAGRWDDEQFF. The CDR3, as DNA: TGTGCCAGCCTATGGGGGGCCGGGAGGTGGGATGATGAGCAGTTCTTC.

The gene calls are TRBV24-1 and TRBJ2-5; D perhaps matches TRBD2 (6 bases). The length of the CDR3 is 19 residues. V was cut by 1 base and J by 0 bases, with 20 bases left in between. The V gene's germline CDR1 is KGHDR and CDR2 SFDVKD. The CDR3 sequence: CATSDFKPEYRGNQETQYF. The CDR3 nucleotides read TGTGCCACCAGTGATTTCAAGCCAGAGTACCGGGGGAACCAAGAGACCCAGTACTTC.

The chain joins TRBV20-1 to TRBJ2-7; D is uncertain. The CDR3 loop spans 13 amino acids. Germline V CDR1 and CDR2: DFQATT, SNEGSKA (reference sequence). V dropped 3 bases and J dropped 3 bases, with 12 bases sitting between them. This CDR3 reads CSASPKQNYEQYF. CDR3 bases: TGCAGTGCTAGTCCCAAACAAAACTACGAGCAGTACTTC.

CDR3 region: CASSLELAYNEQFF. The CDR3 DNA reads as TGTGCCAGCAGCTTGGAGCTGGCCTACAATGAGCAGTTCTTC. The V call is TRBV5-4, the J call TRBJ2-1, with D hard to call. V was pared by 0 bases and J by 2 bases, with 6 bases between. The CDR3 runs 14 residues. Germline V lookup: CDR1 SGHNT, CDR2 YYREEE (reference sequence).

The chain joins TRBV3-1 (or the pseudogene TRBV3-2) to TRBJ2-3; 12 nucleotides match TRBD1. The CDR3 has 17 residues. In germline, CDR1 is LGHDT, CDR2 YNNKEL (reference sequence). The trim removed 4 bases at V and 1 base at J, leaving 6 bases unmatched. As DNA, the CDR3 is TGTGCCAGCAGCCGCTCTTGGGACAGGGGGCGCACAGATACGCAGTATTTT. This encodes CASSRSWDRGRTDTQYF.

This clone was observed a single time. The chain carries TRBV27 and TRBJ2-7; a possible D gene is TRBD1 (5 bases). Germline V gene data show CDR1 as MNHEY and CDR2 as SMNVEV (reference sequence). This CDR3 has 13 residues. V shed 2 bases and J shed 3 bases, with 8 bases lying between them. The CDR3 reads CASSLGTGYEQYF. The CDR3 DNA follows: TGTGCCAGCAGTTTAGGCACAGGCTACGAGCAGTACTTC.

The V call is TRBV11-2, the J call TRBJ1-1; D remains unclear. Deletions cut 4 bases from V and 6 bases from J, with 12 bases between. Germline V lookup: CDR1 SGHAT, CDR2 FQNNGV. CDR3 length equals 13 residues. In nucleotides, the CDR3 is TGTGCCAGCAGCTCAGGCAGCCACCCTGAAGCTTTCTTT. Protein product: CASSSGSHPEAFF.

The V gene is TRBV7-9, the J gene TRBJ1-2; D uncertain. The CDR3 sequence is 13 residues long. V dropped 5 bases and J dropped 4 bases, with 11 bases sitting between them. Germline V gives CDR1 SEHNR, CDR2 FQNEAQ (reference sequence). DNA for the CDR3: TGTGCCAGCAGCGACGGGGAATTCTATGGCTACACCTTC. Residues: CASSDGEFYGYTF.

The chain uses TRBV5-8 and TRBJ2-1, with TRBD2 matching over 10 bases. Germline V gene sequence: CDR1 SGHTS, CDR2 YDEGEE. The CDR3 contains 15 residues. With V trimmed by 4 bases and J by 5 bases, 6 bases remained unmatched. CDR3 nucleotides: TGTGCCAGCAGCCCAGGACTAGCGGCCGACAATGAGCAGTTCTTC. Amino acids: CASSPGLAADNEQFF.

The chain joins TRBV18 to TRBJ2-5; the D gene is possibly TRBD1 (5 bases). Germline V gives CDR1 KGHSH, CDR2 LQKENI. Trimming left V 6 bases short and J 4 bases short, with 18 bases between. This CDR3 has 15 amino acids. The CDR3 loop reads CASSGVFRDGETQYF. As DNA, the CDR3 is TGTGCCAGCTCCGGCGTCTTCAGGGATGGAGAGACCCAGTACTTC.

V usage is TRBV7-2 and J usage is TRBJ1-5, with D tentatively TRBD1 (5 bases). The V and J ends lost 5 bases and 11 bases respectively, with 19 bases between them. Per germline, CDR1 SGHTA and CDR2 FQGNSA. The CDR3 length is 14 residues. The CDR3 sequence is CASSRNSGGRAQHF. As DNA, the CDR3 is TGTGCCAGCAGCCGTAACAGTGGGGGGAGGGCCCAGCATTTT.

This chain joins TRBV3-1 (or the pseudogene TRBV3-2) and TRBJ2-2, with D possibly TRBD1 on 5 matching bases. With 4 bases removed from V and 5 bases from J, the gap between germline ends came to 14 bases. The CDR3 has 15 residues. CDR1 is LGHDT, CDR2 YNNKEL, per germline (reference sequence). CDR3 DNA: TGTGCCAGCAGCCCTGAACAGGTCCTTACCGGGGAGCTGTTTTTT. Translating it yields CASSPEQVLTGELFF.

The CDR3 DNA reads TGTGCCAGCTCACCGCCGCCGGAGGGGTACGAGCAGTACTTC. This encodes CASSPPPEGYEQYF. J is TRBJ2-7 and V is TRBV18; possibly TRBD2 for D (6 bases). V was cut by 3 bases and J by 4 bases, with 13 bases left in between. The CDR3 runs 14 residues. Germline V gene lookup returns CDR1 KGHSH and CDR2 LQKENI. The whole variable domain, filled in from reference TRBV18 and TRBJ2-7, reads NAGVMQNPRHLVRRRGQEARLRCSPMKGHSHVYWYRQLPEEGLKFMVYLQKENIIDESGMPKERFSAEFPKEGPSILRIQQVVRGDSAAYFCASSPPPEGYEQYFGPGTRLTVT.

The rearrangement joins TRBV5-4 to TRBJ1-2, with D possibly being TRBD1 (5 bases). There are 14 residues in the CDR3. The V gene's germline CDR1 is SGHNT and CDR2 YYREEE (reference sequence). The ends were cut back, 2 bases at V and 6 bases at J, with 14 bases in the middle. This CDR3 reads CASSFGRERHGYTF. CDR3 DNA sequence: TGTGCCAGCAGCTTCGGCAGGGAAAGGCATGGCTACACCTTC.